The 2 T cell receptor beta chains listed next were all sequenced from one sample in a study of T cells expressing NK-cell markers (dated by TCRdb to about 2020). The library was made by 5' RACE. Sequenced using an Illumina HiSeq 2000. Reads reprocessed by TCRdb are summarized as one entry per CDR3 protein sequence, and DNA is absent. The sample table holds some 600,000 distinct CDR3 sequences. The top ten clonotypes cover approximately 4% of the sample. The material sequenced was blood T cells: a sorted CD56 or NKG2C T cell subset, CD4+ or CD8+ T cells, or bulk PBMC T cells (not recorded which). The receptors derive from a man younger than 35 in good health. Donor details come from another sample of the same person, matched by shared clones.

The V call is TRBV6-5, the J call TRBJ2-3; no DNA is available, so the TRBD2 call from TCRdb remains unchecked. Germline CDR1 reads MNHEY; CDR2 reads SVGAGI. The CDR3 length is 16 residues. CDR3 in amino acids: CASSSRTRGDTDTQYF.

This chain connects TRBV7-8 to TRBJ2-2; TCRdb selects TRBD2, and the lack of DNA leaves this call unchecked. CDR3 length: 16 residues. The germline CDR1 and CDR2 sequences are SGHVS and FQNEAQ. The CDR3 loop reads CASTLTSGTNTGELFF.